This TCR beta chain was recorded in a study of blood T cell repertoires in COVID-19. Generated by immunoSEQ multiplex PCR, the TCRdb table keeps only in-frame clones and is missing some. This table holds 260,000 or so clones, less than 85% found once. In assigning cohorts, the study relied on participant-reported clinical history. CDR1 SEHNR and CDR2 FQNEAQ come from the germline V gene (reference sequence). V shed 4 bases, J shed 7 bases, and the junction held 12 bases outside the gene matches. There are 16 residues in the CDR3. V usage is TRBV7-9 and J usage is TRBJ2-2; 7 positions agree with TRBD1. The receptor comes from a woman in her fifties or sixties who had recovered from COVID-19. Sequencing input: PBMCs or T cells enriched from blood (not recorded which). CDR3 coding DNA: TGTGCCAGCAGCTCTAGACAGGGTCGAACTCGCGGGGAGCTGTTTTTT. This translates into CASSSRQGRTRGELFF.